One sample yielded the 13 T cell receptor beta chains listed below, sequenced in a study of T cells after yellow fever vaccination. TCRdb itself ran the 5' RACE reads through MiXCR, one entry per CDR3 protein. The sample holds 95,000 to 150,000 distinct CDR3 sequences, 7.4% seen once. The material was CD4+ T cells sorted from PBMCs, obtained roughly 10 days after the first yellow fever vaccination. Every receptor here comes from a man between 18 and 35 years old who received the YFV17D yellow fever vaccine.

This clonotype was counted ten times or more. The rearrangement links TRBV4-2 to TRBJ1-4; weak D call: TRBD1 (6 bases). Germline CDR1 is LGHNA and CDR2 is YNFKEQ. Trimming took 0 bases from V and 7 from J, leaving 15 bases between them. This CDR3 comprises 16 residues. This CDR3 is CASSQDGGRGGEKLFF. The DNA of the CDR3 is TGTGCCAGCAGCCAAGATGGCGGCAGGGGCGGTGAAAAACTGTTTTTT.

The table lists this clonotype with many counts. The CDR3 DNA reads as TGTGCCAGCAGTACACAGCCGAACACTGAAGCTTTCTTT. This encodes CASSTQPNTEAFF. The chain has TRBV2 and TRBJ1-1; D unclear. Trimming left V 5 bases short and J 1 base short, with 8 bases between. CDR3 size: 13 residues. CDR1 and CDR2 (germline): SNHLY, FYNNEI.

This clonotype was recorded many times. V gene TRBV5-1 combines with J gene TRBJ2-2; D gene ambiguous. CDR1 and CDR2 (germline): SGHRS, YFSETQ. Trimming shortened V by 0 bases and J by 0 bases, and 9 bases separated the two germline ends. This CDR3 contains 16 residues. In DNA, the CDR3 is TGCGCCAGCAGCTTGGACGGCCCCGCGAACACCGGGGAGCTGTTTTTT. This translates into CASSLDGPANTGELFF.

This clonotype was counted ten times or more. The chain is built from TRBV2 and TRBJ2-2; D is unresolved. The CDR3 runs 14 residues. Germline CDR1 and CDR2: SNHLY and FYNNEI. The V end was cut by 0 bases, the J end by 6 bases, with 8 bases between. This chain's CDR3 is CASSEALEAGELFF. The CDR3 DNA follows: TGTGCCAGCAGTGAAGCTCTAGAGGCCGGGGAGCTGTTTTTT.

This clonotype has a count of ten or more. DNA for the CDR3: TGCGCCAGCAGCTTGTTAACGAACACCGGGGAGCTGTTTTTT. It specifies CASSLLTNTGELFF. The chain links TRBV5-1 to TRBJ2-2, with D unresolved. Deletions cut 1 base from V and 0 bases from J, with 4 bases between. The germline CDR1 and CDR2 sequences are SGHRS and YFSETQ. This CDR3 has 14 residues. The whole variable domain, remainder taken from reference TRBV5-1 and TRBJ2-2, is KAGVTQTPRYLIKTRGQQVTLSCSPISGHRSVSWYQQTPGQGLQFLFEYFSETQRNKGNFPGRFSGRQFSNSRSEMNVSTLELGDSALYLCASSLLTNTGELFFGEGSRLTVL.

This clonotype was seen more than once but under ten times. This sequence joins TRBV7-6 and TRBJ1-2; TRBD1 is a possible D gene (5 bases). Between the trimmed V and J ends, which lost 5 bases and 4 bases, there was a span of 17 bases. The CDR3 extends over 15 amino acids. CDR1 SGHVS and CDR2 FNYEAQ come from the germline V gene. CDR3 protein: CASSPSGGVGYGYTF. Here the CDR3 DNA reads TGTGCCAGCAGCCCCTCTGGGGGGGTTGGCTATGGCTACACCTTC. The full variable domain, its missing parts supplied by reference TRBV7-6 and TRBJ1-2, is GAGVSQSPRYKVTKRGQDVALRCDPISGHVSLYWYRQALGQGPEFLTYFNYEAQQDKSGLPNDRFSAERPEGSISTLTIQRTEQRDSAMYRCASSPSGGVGYGYTFGSGTRLTVV.

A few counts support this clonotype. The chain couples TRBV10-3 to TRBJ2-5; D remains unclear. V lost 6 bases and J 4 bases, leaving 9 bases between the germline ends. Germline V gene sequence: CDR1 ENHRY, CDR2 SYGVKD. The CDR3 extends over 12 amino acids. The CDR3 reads CAISVARETQYF. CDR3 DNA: TGTGCCATCAGCGTTGCGAGAGAGACCCAGTACTTC.

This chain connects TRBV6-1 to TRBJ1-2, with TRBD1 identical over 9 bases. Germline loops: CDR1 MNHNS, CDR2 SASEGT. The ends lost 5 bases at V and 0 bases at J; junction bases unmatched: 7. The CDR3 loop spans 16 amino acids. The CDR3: CASSRTGATPNYGYTF. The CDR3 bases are TGTGCCAGCAGTCGGACAGGGGCTACCCCTAACTATGGCTACACCTTC.

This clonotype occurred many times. Here the CDR3 reads CASRRGQGSYEQYV. The CDR3 DNA follows: TGTGCCTCCCGCCGGGGACAGGGCTCCTACGAGCAGTACGTC. The genes are TRBV6-2 or TRBV6-3 and TRBJ2-7, with 9 positions matching TRBD1. Germline CDR1 reads MNHEY; CDR2 reads SVGEGT. V lost 11 bases and J lost 0; bases outside the gene matches: 8. This CDR3 spans 14 amino acids.

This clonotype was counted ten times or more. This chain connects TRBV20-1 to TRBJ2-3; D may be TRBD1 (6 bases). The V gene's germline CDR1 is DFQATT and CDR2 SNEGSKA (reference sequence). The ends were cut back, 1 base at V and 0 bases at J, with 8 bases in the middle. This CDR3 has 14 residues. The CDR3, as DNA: TGCAGTGCTAGAGGGCAGGGGAGCACAGATACGCAGTATTTT. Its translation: CSARGQGSTDTQYF.

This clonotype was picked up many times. As DNA, the CDR3 is TGTGCCAGCAGCTTAGACGGATACGAGCAGTACTTC. Protein: CASSLDGYEQYF. J is TRBJ2-7 and V is TRBV5-4; unclear D gene. CDR1 SGHNT and CDR2 YYREEE come from the germline V gene (reference sequence). The germline V and J ends were trimmed by 2 bases and 4 bases, with 7 bases remaining between them. This CDR3 is built from 12 residues.

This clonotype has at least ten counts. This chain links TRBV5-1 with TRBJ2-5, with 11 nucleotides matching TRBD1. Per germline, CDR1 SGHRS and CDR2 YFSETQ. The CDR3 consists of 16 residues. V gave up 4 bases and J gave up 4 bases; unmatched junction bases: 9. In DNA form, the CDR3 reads TGCGCCAGCAGCCCCCTGGGGACAGGGGGTGGAGAGACCCAGTACTTC. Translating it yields CASSPLGTGGGETQYF.

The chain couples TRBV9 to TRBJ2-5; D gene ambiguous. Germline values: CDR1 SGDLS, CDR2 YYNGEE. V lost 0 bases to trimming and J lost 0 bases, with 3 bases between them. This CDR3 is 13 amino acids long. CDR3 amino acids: CASSVGDQETQYF. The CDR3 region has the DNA TGTGCCAGCAGCGTAGGCGACCAAGAGACCCAGTACTTC. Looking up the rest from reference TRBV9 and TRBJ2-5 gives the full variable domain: DSGVTQTPKHLITATGQRVTLRCSPRSGDLSVYWYQQSLDQGLQFLIQYYNGEERAKGNILERFSAQQFPDLHSELNLSSLELGDSALYFCASSVGDQETQYFGPGTRLLVL.